The 28 T cell receptor beta chains presented below share a single source sample, sequenced in a study of T-cell reconstitution after alpha-beta-depleted transplantation in children. Molecular barcoding with unique molecular identifiers was used for the TCRbeta library. TCRdb used MiXCR to reprocess the PCR reads, holding one entry per CDR3 protein. The profile shows 500,000 or so distinct CDR3 sequences, 32% of them singletons. This specimen consisted of PBMCs from the stem cell graft donor, obtained from the stem cell graft. These receptors were taken from a human donor who donated a stem cell graft to a child with aplastic anemia.

This clonotype showed up just a few times. This chain uses TRBV27 with TRBJ2-1; no clear D gene. The V gene lost 9 bases and the J gene lost 5 bases, with 8 bases spanning the gap. The CDR3 contains 11 residues. CDR1 is MNHEY and CDR2 is SMNVEV in the germline V gene (reference sequence). CDR3 sequence reads: CASFSNNEQFF. The CDR3 DNA sequence: TGTGCCAGTTTTAGTAACAATGAGCAGTTCTTC.

This sequence joins TRBV7-2 and TRBJ2-3; the match to TRBD1 covers 9 bases. This CDR3 spans 16 amino acids. With 5 bases clipped from V and 3 bases from J, the junction kept 9 bases outside the gene matches. Germline V CDR1 and CDR2: SGHTA, FQGNSA. The CDR3 region has the DNA TGTGCCAGCAGCGGGGGGGACAGGGTGAGGACAGATACGCAGTATTTT. Protein product: CASSGGDRVRTDTQYF.

This clonotype has a handful of counts. This chain uses TRBV5-4 with TRBJ2-5; 11 bases align to TRBD2. Trimming at V came to 4 bases and at J to 5 bases, leaving 7 bases not matched to a gene. The germline V gene has CDR1 SGHNT and CDR2 YYREEE (reference sequence). There are 15 residues in the CDR3. The CDR3 region is CASSPLAGARETQYF. CDR3 DNA sequence: TGTGCCAGCAGCCCACTAGCGGGGGCCCGTGAGACCCAGTACTTC.

This clonotype was counted between two and nine times. This sequence joins TRBV6-1 and TRBJ2-1; the D gene is possibly TRBD1 (6 bases). This CDR3 spans 14 amino acids. V dropped 6 bases and J dropped 4 bases, with 13 bases sitting between them. In germline, CDR1 is MNHNS, CDR2 SASEGT. CDR3 nucleotides: TGTGCCAGCAGCCTCGGACAGCTGTACAATGAGCAGTTCTTC. This translates into CASSLGQLYNEQFF.

This clonotype was seen only a few times. The V and J genes are TRBV15 and TRBJ1-3, with 7 bases matching TRBD1. Germline-derived CDR1 and CDR2 are LNHNV and YYDKDF (reference sequence). V was clipped by 3 bases and J by 5 bases; unmatched bases: 10. This CDR3 contains 16 residues. The chain's CDR3 is CATSSSPTGTRNTIYF. CDR3 nucleotides: TGTGCCACCAGCAGCTCCCCGACAGGGACTAGAAACACCATATATTTT. The whole variable domain, remainder taken from reference TRBV15 and TRBJ1-3, is DAMVIQNPRYQVTQFGKPVTLSCSQTLNHNVMYWYQQKSSQAPKLLFHYYDKDFNNEADTPDNFQSRRPNTSFCFLDIRSPGLGDTAMYLCATSSSPTGTRNTIYFGEGSWLTVV.

The V and J genes are TRBV12-3 or TRBV12-4 and TRBJ1-2; 7 bases fit TRBD1. The length of the CDR3 is 14 residues. V trimming: 5 bases; J trimming: 3 bases; junction bases outside the gene matches: 6. CDR3 nucleotide sequence: TGTGCCAGCAGTAACCAGGGGGTTTACTATGGCTACACCTTC. This encodes CASSNQGVYYGYTF.

In nucleotides, the CDR3 is TGTGCCAGCACCCCCGGAGGACTGTTTTTT. Its protein is CASTPGGLFF. V usage is TRBV27 and J usage is TRBJ1-4, with D hard to call. The CDR3 has 10 amino acids. V lost 7 bases, J lost 13 bases, and 10 bases lay in between. Per germline, CDR1 MNHEY and CDR2 SMNVEV (reference sequence).

This clonotype has just one count. The chain couples TRBV28 to TRBJ2-7; D gene uncertain. CDR1 is MDHEN, CDR2 SYDVKM, per germline. Trimming cost V 7 bases and J 2 bases, with 15 bases left between them. This CDR3 has 14 residues. CDR3 in amino acids: CASTRSPGTYEQYF. The CDR3 DNA sequence: TGTGCCAGCACCCGATCGCCTGGTACCTACGAGCAGTACTTC.

The chain joins TRBV4-3 to TRBJ2-7, with D uncertain. Trimming removed 0 bases from V and 2 bases from J, with 11 bases in between. The CDR3 extends over 15 amino acids. Per germline, CDR1 LGHNA and CDR2 YSLEER. CDR3 bases: TGCGCCAGCAGCCAAGATCGTCCTGGTACCTACGAGCAGTACTTC. Translated: CASSQDRPGTYEQYF.

The chain joins TRBV29-1 to TRBJ2-1; 7 bases map to TRBD1. The CDR3 loop spans 15 amino acids. Germline V CDR1 and CDR2: SQVTM, ANQGSEA. The V segment lost 4 bases and the J segment 3 bases; nucleotides outside the gene matches: 9. CDR3 residues: CSVGRQGRFYNEQFF. CDR3 coding DNA: TGCAGCGTTGGGCGACAGGGAAGGTTCTACAATGAGCAGTTCTTC.

The rearrangement links TRBV20-1 to TRBJ2-7; 8 positions match TRBD1. After removal of 0 bases from V and 8 bases from J, the junction contained 12 bases not matched to a gene. CDR1 is DFQATT, CDR2 SNEGSKA, per germline (reference sequence). This CDR3 contains 15 residues. The CDR3 DNA is TGCAGTGCTAGAGAAGGGGCAGGGGGCCCCGACAAGCAGTACTTC. It encodes CSAREGAGGPDKQYF.

V usage is TRBV2 and J usage is TRBJ2-3, with unresolved D. The CDR3 has 12 amino acids. CDR1 is SNHLY, CDR2 FYNNEI, per germline. V was trimmed by 3 bases and J by 7 bases, leaving 8 bases between them. The CDR3 bases are TGTGCCAGCAGTGACGAGGCCAATACGCAGTATTTT. Translation: CASSDEANTQYF. The full variable domain, its missing parts supplied by reference TRBV2 and TRBJ2-3, is EPEVTQTPSHQVTQMGQEVILRCVPISNHLYFYWYRQILGQKVEFLVSFYNNEISEKSEIFDDQFSVERPDGSNFTLKIRSTKLEDSAMYFCASSDEANTQYFGPGTRLTVL.

The V call is TRBV10-3, the J call TRBJ2-1, with TRBD2 matching 12 bases. Germline V lookup: CDR1 ENHRY, CDR2 SYGVKD. The V segment lost 0 bases and the J segment 6 bases; nucleotides outside the gene matches: 6. CDR3 length equals 17 residues. The CDR3 bases are TGTGCCATCAGTGAGTCATGGACTAGCGGGAAATCCAATGAGCAGTTCTTC. Translated: CAISESWTSGKSNEQFF.

This clonotype occurred a few times. The CDR3: CASTIKGRPQHF. The CDR3, as DNA: TGTGCCAGTACCATCAAGGGACGGCCCCAGCATTTT. This chain links TRBV19 with TRBJ1-5; perhaps TRBD1 as D (5 bases). This CDR3 has 12 amino acids. V lost 7 bases and J lost 9, with 13 bases in between. Germline V gene sequence: CDR1 LNHDA, CDR2 SQIVND (reference sequence).

This chain joins TRBV27 and TRBJ2-1; 7 bases fit TRBD1. Germline-derived CDR1 and CDR2 are MNHEY and SMNVEV (reference sequence). V was clipped by 8 bases and J by 0 bases; unmatched bases: 7. CDR3 length: 15 amino acids. CDR3 bases: TGTGCCAGCGGCCTGGACAGGAGCTCCTACAATGAGCAGTTCTTC. Translating gives CASGLDRSSYNEQFF.

This clonotype was seen a few times. V is TRBV6-2 or TRBV6-3 and J is TRBJ2-1; D uncertain. Trimming pared 2 bases from V and 4 bases from J, leaving 12 bases between. Germline V gives CDR1 MNHEY, CDR2 SVGEGT. This CDR3 has 15 residues. The CDR3 loop is CASSYGQILYNEQFF. In DNA, the CDR3 is TGTGCCAGCAGTTACGGGCAGATACTATACAATGAGCAGTTCTTC.

The genes are TRBV20-1 and TRBJ2-7; D unclear. Germline loops: CDR1 DFQATT, CDR2 SNEGSKA (reference sequence). CDR3 length: 13 amino acids. V lost 2 bases, J lost 2 bases, and 10 bases lay in between. CDR3 amino acids: CSARTAHTYEQYF. The CDR3 DNA reads as TGCAGTGCTAGAACCGCACATACCTACGAGCAGTACTTC.

The chain links TRBV11-2 to TRBJ2-1; D unclear. This CDR3 region has 13 residues. CDR1 and CDR2 (germline): SGHAT, FQNNGV. Trimming stripped 4 bases from V and 5 bases from J, with 9 bases between. The CDR3: CASSSSANNEQFF. For the CDR3, the DNA is TGTGCCAGCAGCTCATCAGCGAACAATGAGCAGTTCTTC.

This clonotype was seen a handful of times. V is TRBV12-3 or TRBV12-4 and J is TRBJ2-7; D perhaps matches TRBD2 (6 bases). CDR3 size: 15 residues. V was trimmed by 7 bases and J by 4 bases, leaving 20 bases between them. CDR3 protein: CASISQKRGGYEQYV. For the CDR3, the DNA is TGTGCCAGCATCTCCCAAAAGCGAGGAGGGTACGAGCAGTACGTC.

This CDR3 is CATSDLRVTPANEQFF. CDR3 in DNA: TGTGCCACCAGTGATTTAAGGGTAACTCCTGCAAATGAGCAGTTCTTC. The V call is TRBV24-1, the J call TRBJ2-1; D not resolved. V lost 1 base to trimming and J lost 7 bases, with 16 bases between them. Germline CDR1 reads KGHDR; CDR2 reads SFDVKD. The CDR3 extends over 16 amino acids.

The genes are TRBV13 and TRBJ2-7; 7 bases fit TRBD2. This CDR3 contains 17 residues. Trimming cost V 5 bases and J 0 bases; bases outside gene matches: 13. Germline V gene sequence: CDR1 PRHDT, CDR2 FYEKMQ (reference sequence). For the CDR3, the DNA is TGTGCCAGCAGCAATTCCCCTAGCGGCTTGAGCTCCTACGAGCAGTACGTC. Amino acid sequence: CASSNSPSGLSSYEQYV.

In its sample, this clonotype was seen once. The chain recombines TRBV19 with TRBJ1-1; D might be TRBD1 (6 bases). CDR1 is LNHDA, CDR2 SQIVND, per germline (reference sequence). CDR3 size: 15 residues. The ends were cut back, 7 bases at V and 3 bases at J, with 18 bases in the middle. CDR3 sequence reads: CASTNLGGRHTEAFF. The CDR3, as DNA: TGTGCCAGTACCAACCTAGGGGGGCGACACACTGAAGCTTTCTTT. Supplemented by reference TRBV19 and TRBJ1-1, the full variable domain reads DGGITQSPKYLFRKEGQNVTLSCEQNLNHDAMYWYRQDPGQGLRLIYYSQIVNDFQKGDIAEGYSVSREKKESFPLTVTSAQKNPTAFYLCASTNLGGRHTEAFFGQGTRLTVV.

This clonotype was seen more than once but under ten times. The chain has TRBV6-2 or TRBV6-3 and TRBJ1-2; D is possibly TRBD1 (5 bases). The ends were cut back, 2 bases at V and 5 bases at J, with 18 bases in the middle. Germline values: CDR1 MNHEY, CDR2 SVGEGT. This CDR3 contains 16 residues. The CDR3 sequence: CASSYESTVGHYGYTF. The DNA for the CDR3 is TGTGCCAGCAGTTACGAGTCGACAGTCGGTCATTATGGCTACACCTTC.

This chain links TRBV29-1 with TRBJ2-5; TRBD2 matches at 7 bases. CDR1 is SQVTM and CDR2 is ANQGSEA in the germline V gene. V was pared by 1 base and J by 4 bases, with 12 bases of the junction left unmatched. The length of the CDR3 is 16 residues. CDR3 region: CSVEGRGNTLRETQYF. DNA for the CDR3: TGCAGCGTTGAAGGGCGGGGGAATACGCTCAGAGAGACCCAGTACTTC.

The chain uses TRBV5-1 and TRBJ1-1; D remains unclear. The ends were cut back, 7 bases at V and 5 bases at J, with 9 bases in the middle. The CDR3 consists of 11 residues. Germline V lookup: CDR1 SGHRS, CDR2 YFSETQ. This CDR3 reads CASGKGTEAFF. The CDR3 coding sequence is TGCGCCAGCGGGAAGGGTACTGAAGCTTTCTTT.

The chain is built from TRBV6-5 and TRBJ2-1; D is unclear. V was clipped by 0 bases and J by 2 bases, with 11 bases between them. The CDR3 spans 16 residues. Germline values: CDR1 MNHEY, CDR2 SVGAGI. The CDR3 spells CASSYSGYYPYNEQFF. Written as DNA, the CDR3 is TGTGCCAGCAGTTACTCGGGGTATTACCCCTACAATGAGCAGTTCTTC.

The chain carries TRBV18 and TRBJ2-7; tentatively, D is TRBD1 (5 bases). The CDR3 spans 15 residues. V was pared by 2 bases and J by 7 bases, with 18 bases between. Germline V gene sequence: CDR1 KGHSH, CDR2 LQKENI. CDR3 region: CASSPFSDTIKEQYF. Here the CDR3 DNA reads TGTGCCAGCTCACCATTCTCGGACACCATTAAGGAGCAGTACTTC. The full variable domain, its missing parts supplied by reference TRBV18 and TRBJ2-7, is NAGVMQNPRHLVRRRGQEARLRCSPMKGHSHVYWYRQLPEEGLKFMVYLQKENIIDESGMPKERFSAEFPKEGPSILRIQQVVRGDSAAYFCASSPFSDTIKEQYFGPGTRLTVT.

The chain links TRBV5-1 to TRBJ1-3; TRBD1 is a possible D gene (5 bases). Between the trimmed V and J ends, which lost 0 bases and 0 bases, there was a span of 10 bases. CDR3 length: 16 residues. Germline assignment: CDR1 SGHRS and CDR2 YFSETQ. The CDR3 DNA is TGCGCCAGCAGCTTGGGTACGGGGGACTCTGGAAACACCATATATTTT. Protein product: CASSLGTGDSGNTIYF.